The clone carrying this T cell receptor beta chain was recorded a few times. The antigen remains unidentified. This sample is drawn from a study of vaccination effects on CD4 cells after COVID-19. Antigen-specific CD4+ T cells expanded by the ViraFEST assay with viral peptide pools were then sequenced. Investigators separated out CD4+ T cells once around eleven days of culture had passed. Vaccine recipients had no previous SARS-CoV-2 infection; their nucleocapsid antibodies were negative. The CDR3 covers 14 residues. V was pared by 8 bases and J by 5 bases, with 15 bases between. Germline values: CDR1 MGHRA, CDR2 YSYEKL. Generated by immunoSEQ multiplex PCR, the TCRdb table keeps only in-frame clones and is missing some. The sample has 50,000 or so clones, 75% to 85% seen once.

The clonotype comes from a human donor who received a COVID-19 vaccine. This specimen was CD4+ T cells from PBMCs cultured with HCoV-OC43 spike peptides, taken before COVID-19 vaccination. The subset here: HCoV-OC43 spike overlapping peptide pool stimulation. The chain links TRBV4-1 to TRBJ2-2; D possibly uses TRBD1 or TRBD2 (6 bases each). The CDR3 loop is CASRRGLQTGELFF. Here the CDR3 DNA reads TGCGCCAGCCGCAGGGGACTCCAGACCGGGGAGCTGTTTTTT.